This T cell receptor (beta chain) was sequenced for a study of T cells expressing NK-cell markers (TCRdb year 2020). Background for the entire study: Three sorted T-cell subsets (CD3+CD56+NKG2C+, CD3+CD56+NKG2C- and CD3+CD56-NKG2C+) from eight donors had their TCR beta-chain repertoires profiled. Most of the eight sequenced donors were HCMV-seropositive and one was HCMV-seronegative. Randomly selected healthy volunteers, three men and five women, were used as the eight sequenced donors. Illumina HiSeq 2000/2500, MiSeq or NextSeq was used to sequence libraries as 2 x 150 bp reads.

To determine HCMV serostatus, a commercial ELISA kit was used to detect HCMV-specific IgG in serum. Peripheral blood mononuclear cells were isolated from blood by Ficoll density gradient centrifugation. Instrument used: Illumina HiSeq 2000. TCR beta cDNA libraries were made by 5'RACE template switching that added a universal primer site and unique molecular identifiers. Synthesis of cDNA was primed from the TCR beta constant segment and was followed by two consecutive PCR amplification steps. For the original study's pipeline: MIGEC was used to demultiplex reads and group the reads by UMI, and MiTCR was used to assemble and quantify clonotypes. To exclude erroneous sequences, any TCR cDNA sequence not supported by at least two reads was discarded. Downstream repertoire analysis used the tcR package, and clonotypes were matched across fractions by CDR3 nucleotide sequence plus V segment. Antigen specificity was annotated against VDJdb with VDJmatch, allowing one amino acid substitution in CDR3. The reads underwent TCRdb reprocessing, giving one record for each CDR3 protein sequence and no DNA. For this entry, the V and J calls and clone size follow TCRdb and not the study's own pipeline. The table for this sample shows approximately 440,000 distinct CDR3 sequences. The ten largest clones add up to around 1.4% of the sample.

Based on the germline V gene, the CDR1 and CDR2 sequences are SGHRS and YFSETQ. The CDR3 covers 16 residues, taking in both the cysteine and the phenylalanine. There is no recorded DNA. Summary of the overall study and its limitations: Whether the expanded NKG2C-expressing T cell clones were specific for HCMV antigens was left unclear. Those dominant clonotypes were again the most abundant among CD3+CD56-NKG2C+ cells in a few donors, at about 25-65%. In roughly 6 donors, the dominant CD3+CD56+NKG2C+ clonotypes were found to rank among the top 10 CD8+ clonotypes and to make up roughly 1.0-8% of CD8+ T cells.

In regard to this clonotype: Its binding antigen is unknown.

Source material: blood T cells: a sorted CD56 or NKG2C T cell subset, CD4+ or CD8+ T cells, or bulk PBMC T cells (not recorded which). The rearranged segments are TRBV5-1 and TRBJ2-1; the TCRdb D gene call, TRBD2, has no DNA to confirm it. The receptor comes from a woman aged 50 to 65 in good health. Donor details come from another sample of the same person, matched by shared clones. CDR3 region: CASSSQSGNTYNEQFF.